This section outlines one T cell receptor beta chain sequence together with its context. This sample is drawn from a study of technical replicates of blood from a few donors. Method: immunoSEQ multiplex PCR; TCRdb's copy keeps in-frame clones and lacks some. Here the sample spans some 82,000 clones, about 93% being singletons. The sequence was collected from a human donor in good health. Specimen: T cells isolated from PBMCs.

The CDR3 coding sequence is TGTGCCAGCAGCCGACCGACAGCGAACACTGAAGCTTTCTTT. It yields the protein CASSRPTANTEAFF. The J gene is TRBJ1-1, the V gene TRBV28; D may be TRBD1 (5 bases). Germline loops: CDR1 MDHEN, CDR2 SYDVKM. The CDR3 has 14 amino acids. V was pared by 6 bases and J by 1 base, with 12 bases between.